The T cell receptor (beta chain) under discussion was sequenced for a study of cytomegalovirus exposure and HLA in healthy donors. Trimming cost V 10 bases and J 0 bases; bases outside gene matches: 12. The CDR3 is 15 amino acids. Germline V gene sequence: CDR1 MNHEY, CDR2 SMNVEV (reference sequence). Findings and limits, study-wide: Sequencing likely caused a cluster of highly shared sequence variants. One variant, a missense change in DCLRE1C, was linked in a later analysis to TCR beta V- and J-gene trimming. It was shown in a later analysis that HLA-associated TCR beta chains were more clonally expanded than other, equally common chains. Association of 17,000 or so TCR beta sequences with HLA alleles was found at 0.05 false discovery rate in a later analysis.

Details on this clone: Antigen unknown.

The PCR contained 60 Vbeta and 13 Jbeta primers. The table came from immunoSEQ multiplex PCR; TCRdb's copy has only in-frame clones and leaves some out. The sample records around 140,000 clones, about 80% being singletons. Sequenced input: PBMCs. This chain joins TRBV27 and TRBJ2-7; TRBD1 matches at 7 bases. This TCR came from a man in his forties or fifties in good health and CMV-seronegative. Here the CDR3 DNA reads TGTGCCACCCTTGACCGGACAGGAGCCTCCTACGAGCAGTACTTC. Translation gives CATLDRTGASYEQYF.